A selection of T cell receptor beta chains follows, all from one sample in a study of T cell responses to AZD1222 COVID-19 vaccine. The assay was immunoSEQ multiplex PCR, and TCRdb's table has in-frame clones only and misses some. The sample carries about 140,000 clones, approximately 90% recorded once. The specimen was peripheral blood, collected 28 days after the second AZD1222 dose. These receptors were collected from an adult who received the AZD1222 COVID-19 vaccine. Both conserved end residues are part of each CDR3.

TRBV3-1/TRBV3-2 CASSHGPPGSNRELFF
TRBV6-1 CASSEGVGSGQETQYF
TRBV4-3 CASSQDPGVPDTQYF
TRBV4-3 CASSRQTTGGTEAFF
TRBV6-5 CASSWTVDGYTF
TRBV10-3 CAISVGGWGGRASYEQYF
TRBV6-2/TRBV6-3 CASSYGRATEAFF
TRBV5-1 CASRTRTENTGELFF
TRBV9 CASSRDSSYEQYF
TRBV2 CASSVLDLNEQFF